This entry describes one T cell receptor (beta chain). This entry belongs to a study of sequential checkpoint blockade in melanoma. Whole-study context: Arm A got nivolumab then ipilimumab; arm B the reverse, 1:1. Both treatment sequences were followed by maintenance nivolumab.

Sequenced by immunoSEQ multiplex PCR; TCRdb stores in-frame clones only, minus some. The table has about 38,000 clones, approximately 90% seen once. Treatment denoted: randomized to nivolumab then ipilimumab (arm A) or the reverse (arm B). DNA-damaging chemotherapy had not been given to any patient beforehand. PBMC sorting kept live CD3+CD8+ cells without CD19 or CD56. With 5 bases removed from V and 5 bases from J, the gap between germline ends came to 25 bases. The germline V gene has CDR1 MNHEY and CDR2 SMNVEV (reference sequence). The CDR3 has 18 residues. Sequenced here: CD8+ T cells sorted from blood (inferred from file names), sampled from a patient given nivolumab and ipilimumab in sequence. The chain recombines TRBV27 with TRBJ1-3; tentatively, D is TRBD1 (5 bases). The TCR was taken from a human donor with melanoma. The CDR3 loop is CASSPGLIQAPGRNTIYF. The CDR3 DNA follows: TGTGCCAGCAGTCCGGGCTTAATACAGGCCCCGGGTAGAAACACCATATATTTT.